The clone carrying this T cell receptor (beta chain) was counted between two and nine times. What it binds is unknown. The sample comes from a study of cytomegalovirus exposure and HLA in healthy donors. Study as a whole: Inside one of the first data releases sat 75 million to 100 million unique TCRs taken from HLA-typed donors. General observations from the study: Presence/absence analysis assumed near-uniform sequencing depth across donors. Listed as cytomegalovirus-associated were 170 or so TCR beta chains.

Germline loops: CDR1 LGHNA, CDR2 YNFKEQ. The CDR3 sequence is 19 residues long. V was pared by 4 bases and J by 2 bases, with 24 bases between. PCR involved 60 Vbeta and 13 Jbeta primers. TCRdb keeps only in-frame clones here, not all; method: immunoSEQ multiplex PCR. The data show 50,000 to 60,000 clones, approximately 80% seen once. Healthy bone marrow donors made up the donors. The specimen sequenced was PBMCs. The J gene is TRBJ2-1, the V gene TRBV4-2; TRBD1 might be the D (6 bases). The source is a female donor in good health and CMV-seronegative. The CDR3 DNA sequence: TGTGCCAGCAGCCGGGGATTAAGGGGGATTGCTTTGACCTACAATGAGCAGTTCTTC. Translation: CASSRGLRGIALTYNEQFF.